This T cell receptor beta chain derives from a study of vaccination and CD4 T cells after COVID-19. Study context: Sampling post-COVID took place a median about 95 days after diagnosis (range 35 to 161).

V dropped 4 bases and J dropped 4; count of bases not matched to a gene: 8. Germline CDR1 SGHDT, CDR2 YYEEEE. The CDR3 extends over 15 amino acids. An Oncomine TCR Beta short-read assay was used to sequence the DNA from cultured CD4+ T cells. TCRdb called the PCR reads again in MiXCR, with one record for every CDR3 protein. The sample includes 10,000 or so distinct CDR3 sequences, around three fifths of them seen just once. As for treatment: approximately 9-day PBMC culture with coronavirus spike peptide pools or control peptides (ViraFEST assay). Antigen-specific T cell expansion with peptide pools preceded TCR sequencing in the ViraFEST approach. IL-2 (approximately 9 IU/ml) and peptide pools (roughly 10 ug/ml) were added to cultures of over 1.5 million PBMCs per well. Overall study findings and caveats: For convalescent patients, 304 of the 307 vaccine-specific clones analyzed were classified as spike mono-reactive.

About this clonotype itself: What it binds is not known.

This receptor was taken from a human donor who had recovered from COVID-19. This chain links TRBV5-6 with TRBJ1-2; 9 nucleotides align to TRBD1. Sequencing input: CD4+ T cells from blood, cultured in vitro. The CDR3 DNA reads TGTGCCAGCAGCGTCGGACAGGGGTTAAGCTATGGCTACACCTTC. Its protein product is CASSVGQGLSYGYTF.